The T cell receptor (beta chain) described here comes from a study of cytomegalovirus exposure and HLA in healthy donors. Study outcomes and limitations: In a later analysis, a missense DCLRE1C variant was linked to TCR beta V- and J-gene trimming.

A multiplex PCR was run with 60 Vbeta primers and 13 Jbeta primers. Data came from immunoSEQ multiplex PCR; TCRdb stores just in-frame clones and leaves some out. The table includes about 200,000 clones, around four fifths detected once. A note on this clone: The antigen is undetermined.

The germline V gene encodes CDR1 SGDLS and CDR2 YYNGEE. The CDR3 is 14 amino acids. Trimming left V 0 bases short and J 6 bases short, with 13 bases between. The specimen was PBMCs. The gene calls are TRBV9 and TRBJ2-7, with a possible D match to TRBD2 (5 bases). This clonotype originated in a man aged 50 or older in good health and CMV-seronegative. The CDR3 DNA reads TGTGCCAGCAGCGTAGGTGCGGCCGCGGGCGAGCAGTACTTC. Translation: CASSVGAAAGEQYF.